Each of the 16 T cell receptor beta chains below was sequenced from the same sample in a study of cytomegalovirus exposure and HLA in healthy donors. Researchers ran the PCR with 60 Vbeta and 13 Jbeta primers. TCRdb's table, derived via immunoSEQ multiplex PCR, lists solely in-frame clones and lacks some. The sample includes roughly 130,000 clones, about 80% of them seen just once. The sample comprised PBMCs. All receptors come from a man aged 35 to 55 in good health and CMV-seronegative.

The chain couples TRBV6-1 to TRBJ2-1; 7 nucleotides align to TRBD1. Looked up from germline, CDR1 is MNHNS and CDR2 is SASEGT. The CDR3 is 15 amino acids. Trimming cost V 1 base and J 7 bases; bases outside gene matches: 7. CDR3 coding DNA: TGTGCCAGCAGTGAAGGTGTACAGGGGTATAATGAGCAGTTCTTC. Residues: CASSEGVQGYNEQFF.

The chain has TRBV11-2 and TRBJ2-5; D is perhaps TRBD2 (6 bases). Germline-derived CDR1 and CDR2 are SGHAT and FQNNGV. V lost 6 bases, J lost 5 bases, and 16 bases lay in between. This CDR3 region has 14 residues. The CDR3 bases are TGTGCCAGCAGAACACACGGGGGTGGGGAGACCCAGTACTTC. Amino acids: CASRTHGGGETQYF.

The V and J genes are TRBV7-2 and TRBJ2-3, with TRBD2 as a possible D gene (6 bases). The V end was cut by 5 bases, the J end by 4 bases, with 16 bases between. This CDR3 has 15 amino acids. The germline gives CDR1 SGHTA, CDR2 FQGNSA. DNA of the CDR3: TGTGCCAGCAGCCTGCTGGGGGGTCCTGCAGATACGCAGTATTTT. As protein: CASSLLGGPADTQYF.

The V gene is TRBV30, the J gene TRBJ1-2, with unresolved D. CDR1 and CDR2 from the germline V gene are GTSNPN and SVGIG (reference sequence). This CDR3 comprises 13 residues. Trimming took off 0 bases at V and 8 bases at J, with 13 bases between the two ends. CDR3 residues: CAWSVEENGGYTF. The CDR3 DNA reads TGTGCCTGGAGTGTTGAGGAAAATGGGGGCTACACCTTC.

The chain is built from TRBV19 and TRBJ1-2; D remains ambiguous. The germline V and J ends were trimmed by 5 bases and 2 bases, with 12 bases remaining between them. The CDR3 is 14 residues long. Germline lookup yields CDR1 LNHDA and CDR2 SQIVND (reference sequence). The chain's CDR3 is CASSVQSGNYGYTF. As DNA, the CDR3 is TGTGCCAGTAGTGTACAAAGTGGCAACTATGGCTACACCTTC.

The chain joins TRBV5-8 to TRBJ2-7; 11 bases are shared with TRBD2. The CDR3 has 16 residues. V trimming: 2 bases; J trimming: 1 base; junction bases outside the gene matches: 5. Germline V gene lookup returns CDR1 SGHTS and CDR2 YDEGEE. CDR3 loop: CASSFTGLAASYEQYF. CDR3 nucleotide sequence: TGTGCCAGCAGCTTTACGGGACTAGCGGCATCCTACGAGCAGTACTTC.

The rearrangement joins TRBV7-6 to TRBJ2-2; tentatively, D is TRBD2 (5 bases). The germline V and J ends were trimmed by 8 bases and 6 bases, with 16 bases remaining between them. The CDR3 is 14 amino acids. The germline V gene has CDR1 SGHVS and CDR2 FNYEAQ. For the CDR3, the DNA is TGTGCCAGCGGCAGCGGAGCCTCGGCCGGGGAGCTGTTTTTT. This encodes CASGSGASAGELFF.

The chain couples TRBV28 to TRBJ1-3; D possibly corresponds to TRBD1 (5 bases). CDR3 length equals 15 residues. V gave up 8 bases and J gave up 0 bases, with 14 bases separating them. The germline CDR1 and CDR2 sequences are MDHEN and SYDVKM. CDR3 in DNA: TGTGCCAGCGGCCCGGGGGGTTTCTCTGGAAACACCATATATTTT. Its protein product is CASGPGGFSGNTIYF.

The chain carries TRBV10-1 and TRBJ2-3; 8 nucleotides align to TRBD2. The germline CDR1 and CDR2 sequences are WNHNN and SYGVQD (reference sequence). The CDR3 extends over 17 amino acids. Trimming at V came to 0 bases and at J to 3 bases, leaving 8 bases not matched to a gene. CDR3 region: CASSESQREIGTDTQYF. The CDR3 nucleotides are TGCGCCAGCAGTGAGTCACAGCGGGAGATCGGTACAGATACGCAGTATTTT.

The CDR3 nucleotides are TGTGCCAGCAGTTTTGGAGGGGGCGCTTACGAGCAGTACTTC. It translates to CASSFGGGAYEQYF. The chain employs TRBV28 and TRBJ2-7; TRBD1 might be the D (7 bases). Trimming took 3 bases from V and 4 from J, leaving 13 bases between them. This CDR3 comprises 14 residues. Germline V gene lookup returns CDR1 MDHEN and CDR2 SYDVKM.

The V gene is TRBV11-3, the J gene TRBJ2-3; D is ambiguous. The ends were cut back, 1 base at V and 0 bases at J, with 8 bases in the middle. Looked up from germline, CDR1 is SGHNT and CDR2 is YENEEA. The CDR3 totals 15 residues. The CDR3 loop is CASSLGATSTDTQYF. In DNA, the CDR3 is TGTGCCAGCAGCTTAGGGGCCACAAGCACAGATACGCAGTATTTT.

The chain recombines TRBV12-5 with TRBJ2-7, with a weak D call TRBD2 (7 bases). V was trimmed by 1 base and J by 5 bases, leaving 15 bases between them. Germline CDR1 reads LGHNT; CDR2 reads FRNRAP. This CDR3 has 15 residues. The CDR3: CASGLARGGVNEQYF. The CDR3 bases are TGTGCTAGTGGTTTGGCAAGGGGGGGAGTAAACGAGCAGTACTTC.

This clone was detected only a few times. This rearrangement joins TRBV29-1 to TRBJ2-1, with D maybe TRBD1 (5 bases). This CDR3 has 15 residues. With 3 bases removed from V and 0 bases from J, the gap between germline ends came to 12 bases. Germline values: CDR1 SQVTM, CDR2 ANQGSEA. The DNA of the CDR3 is TGCAGCGTTGAGCTCGGACACAGCTCCTACAATGAGCAGTTCTTC. Its translation: CSVELGHSSYNEQFF.

The chain carries TRBV28 and TRBJ2-5; D unresolved. The DNA end is more similar to TRBJ2-7, so the J call may be wrong. This CDR3 region has 10 residues. CDR1 is MDHEN, CDR2 SYDVKM, per germline. The CDR3 sequence is CASSAYEQYF. The CDR3, as DNA: TGTGCCAGCAGTGCCTACGAGCAGTACTTC.

The rearrangement joins TRBV4-1 to TRBJ2-5, with D perhaps TRBD2 (5 bases). The CDR3 is 16 residues long. CDR1 is MGHRA, CDR2 YSYEKL, per germline. The V end was cut by 2 bases, the J end by 5 bases, with 18 bases between. The CDR3 nucleotides read TGCGCCAGCAGCCAAAAACCGGGGAGAGGAGAGGAGACCCAGTACTTC. The encoded protein is CASSQKPGRGEETQYF.

This clone has a single count. This sequence joins TRBV7-8 and TRBJ2-2; 7 nucleotides match TRBD2. Germline V gives CDR1 SGHVS, CDR2 FQNEAQ. The trim removed 2 bases at V and 5 bases at J, leaving 11 bases unmatched. This CDR3 comprises 17 residues. As DNA, the CDR3 is TGTGCCAGCAGCTTATTACCCGCGGGAGTCCGAACCGGGGAGCTGTTTTTT. Amino acid sequence: CASSLLPAGVRTGELFF. Based on the CDR3 plus reference TRBV7-8 and TRBJ2-2, the full variable domain is GAGVSQSPRYKVAKRGQDVALRCDPISGHVSLFWYQQALGQGPEFLTYFQNEAQLDKSGLPSDRFFAERPEGSVSTLKIQRTQQEDSAVYLCASSLLPAGVRTGELFFGEGSRLTVL.